This paragraph reports one T cell receptor (beta chain). Its matching antigen is unknown. Assay: immunoSEQ multiplex PCR; the TCRdb copy retains only in-frame clones and omits some. The sample consists of about 60,000 clones, roughly 81% of them appearing once. The data are from a study of a mutant IDH1 vaccine in newly diagnosed glioma. V was pared by 7 bases and J by 3 bases, with 8 bases of the junction left unmatched. CDR3 length equals 15 residues. In germline, CDR1 is SGHRS, CDR2 YFSETQ. The time point denotes: week 35, safety follow-up. Doses of 300 ug of mutant IDH1 20-mer peptide were given with topical imiquimod.

This receptor was identified in a man aged 35-49 years with glioma. The J gene is TRBJ2-1, the V gene TRBV5-1; 9 nucleotides line up with TRBD2. Material: PBMCs, obtained from a glioma patient whose treatment included an IDH1 peptide vaccine. The CDR3 DNA reads TGCGCCAGCGCCAAACAGCGGGGGGACTACAATGAGCAGTTCTTC. It translates to CASAKQRGDYNEQFF.